Here is one TCR beta chain with its context. These data originate in a study of T cell changes during pregnancy in multiple sclerosis. The data were produced by immunoSEQ multiplex PCR, yet TCRdb's version contains in-frame clones alone and is incomplete. The data show around 60,000 clones, with around 95% seen just once and 0.36% held by the top ten. This CDR3 region has 19 residues. The origin of this receptor is a female donor with multiple sclerosis, enrolled in a pregnancy study. V is TRBV12-1 and J is TRBJ2-1; the DNA was not used to check the table's D call, TRBD2. TRBV12-1 is termed a pseudogene. Sequencing used CD4+ T cells from peripheral blood mononuclear cells, obtained before pregnancy. The CDR3 DNA follows: TGTGCCAGCAGCCCCACGACTAGCGCCTCAAAGGCGAGCCACAATGAGCAGTTCTTC. Translated, it gives CASSPTTSASKASHNEQFF.